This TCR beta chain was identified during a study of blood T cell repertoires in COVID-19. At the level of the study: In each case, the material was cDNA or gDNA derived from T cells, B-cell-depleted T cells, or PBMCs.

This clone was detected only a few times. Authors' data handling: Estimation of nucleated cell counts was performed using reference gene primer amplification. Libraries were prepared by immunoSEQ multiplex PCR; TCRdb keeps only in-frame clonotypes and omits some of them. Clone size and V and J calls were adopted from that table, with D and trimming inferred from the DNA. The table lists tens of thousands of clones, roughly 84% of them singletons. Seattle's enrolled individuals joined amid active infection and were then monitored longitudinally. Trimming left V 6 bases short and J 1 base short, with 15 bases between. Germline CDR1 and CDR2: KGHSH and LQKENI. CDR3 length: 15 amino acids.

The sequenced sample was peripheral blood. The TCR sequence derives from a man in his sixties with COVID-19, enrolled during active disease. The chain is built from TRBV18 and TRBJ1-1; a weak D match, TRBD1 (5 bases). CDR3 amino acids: CASSPGQVGNTEAFF. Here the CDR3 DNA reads TGTGCCAGCTCCCCAGGGCAGGTCGGGAACACTGAAGCTTTCTTT.